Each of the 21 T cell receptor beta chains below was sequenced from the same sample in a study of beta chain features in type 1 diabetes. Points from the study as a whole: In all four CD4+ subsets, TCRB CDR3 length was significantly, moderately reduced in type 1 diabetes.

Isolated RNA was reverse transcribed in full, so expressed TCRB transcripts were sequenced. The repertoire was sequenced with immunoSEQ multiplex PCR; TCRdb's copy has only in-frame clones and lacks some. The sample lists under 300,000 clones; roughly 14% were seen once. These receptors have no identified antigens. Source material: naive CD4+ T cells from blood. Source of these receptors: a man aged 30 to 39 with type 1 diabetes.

The CDR3 coding sequence is TGTGCCAGTAGTAGAGGGGAGACCCAGTACTTC. Amino acid sequence: CASSRGETQYF. This chain joins TRBV19 and TRBJ2-5; TRBD2 is a possible D gene (5 bases). Trimming cost V 4 bases and J 5 bases, with 5 bases left between them. The V gene's germline CDR1 is LNHDA and CDR2 SQIVND (reference sequence). This CDR3 has 11 amino acids.

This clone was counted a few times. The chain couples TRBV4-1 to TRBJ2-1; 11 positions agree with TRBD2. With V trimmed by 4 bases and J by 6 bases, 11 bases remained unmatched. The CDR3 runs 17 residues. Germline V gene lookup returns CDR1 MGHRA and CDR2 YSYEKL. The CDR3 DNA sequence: TGCGCCAGCAGCCTATTTTCACTAGCGGGGGCACCCAATGAGCAGTTCTTC. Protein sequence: CASSLFSLAGAPNEQFF.

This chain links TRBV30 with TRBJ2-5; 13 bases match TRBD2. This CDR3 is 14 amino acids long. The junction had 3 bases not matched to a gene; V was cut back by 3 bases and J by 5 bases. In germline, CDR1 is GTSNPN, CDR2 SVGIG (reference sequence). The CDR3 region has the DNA TGTGCCTGGAGCGCGACTAGCGGGGGGGAGACCCAGTACTTC. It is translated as CAWSATSGGETQYF.

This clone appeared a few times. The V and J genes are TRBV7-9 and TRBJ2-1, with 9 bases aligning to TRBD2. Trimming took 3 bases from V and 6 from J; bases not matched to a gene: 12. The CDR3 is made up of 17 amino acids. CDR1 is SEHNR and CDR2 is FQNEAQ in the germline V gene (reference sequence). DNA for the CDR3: TGTGCCAGCAGCTTGGGAGCGGGAGGCCGTGGGTCCAATGAGCAGTTCTTC. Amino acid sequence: CASSLGAGGRGSNEQFF.

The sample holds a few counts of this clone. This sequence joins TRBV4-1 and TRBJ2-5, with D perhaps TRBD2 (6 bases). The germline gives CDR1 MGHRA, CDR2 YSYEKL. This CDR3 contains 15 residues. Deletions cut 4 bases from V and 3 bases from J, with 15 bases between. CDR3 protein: CASSRTGTQKETQYF. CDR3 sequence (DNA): TGCGCCAGCAGCCGGACCGGGACTCAAAAAGAGACCCAGTACTTC.

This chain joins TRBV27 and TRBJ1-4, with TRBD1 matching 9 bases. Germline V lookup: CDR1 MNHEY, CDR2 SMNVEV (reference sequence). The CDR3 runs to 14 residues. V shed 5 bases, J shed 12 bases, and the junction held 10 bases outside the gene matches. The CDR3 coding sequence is TGTGCCAGCAGTATCGGGACAGGGTCCAGTCAACTGTTTTTT. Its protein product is CASSIGTGSSQLFF. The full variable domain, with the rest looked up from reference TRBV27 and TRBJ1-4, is EAQVTQNPRYLITVTGKKLTVTCSQNMNHEYMSWYRQDPGLGLRQIYYSMNVEVTDKGDVPEGYKVSRKEKRNFPLILESPSPNQTSLYFCASSIGTGSSQLFFGSGTQLSVL.

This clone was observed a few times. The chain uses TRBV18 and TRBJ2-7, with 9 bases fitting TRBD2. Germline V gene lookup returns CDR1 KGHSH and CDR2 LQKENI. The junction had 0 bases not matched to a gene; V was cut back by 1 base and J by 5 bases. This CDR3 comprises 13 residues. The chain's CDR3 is CASSPLAGDEQYF. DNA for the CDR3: TGTGCCAGCTCACCACTAGCGGGAGACGAGCAGTACTTC.

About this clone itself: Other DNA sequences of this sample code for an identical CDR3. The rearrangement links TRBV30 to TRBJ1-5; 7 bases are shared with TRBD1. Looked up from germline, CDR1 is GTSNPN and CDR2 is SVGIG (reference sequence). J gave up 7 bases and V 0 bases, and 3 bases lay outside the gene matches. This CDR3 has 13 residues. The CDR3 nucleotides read TGTGCCTGGAGTGTACAGGGGCGACAGCCCCAGCATTTT. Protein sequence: CAWSVQGRQPQHF.

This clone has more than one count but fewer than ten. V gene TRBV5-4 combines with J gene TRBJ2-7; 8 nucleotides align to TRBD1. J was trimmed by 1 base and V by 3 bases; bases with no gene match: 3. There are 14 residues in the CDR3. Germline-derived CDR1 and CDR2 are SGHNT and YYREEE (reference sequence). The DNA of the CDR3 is TGTGCCAGCAGCTCCCGACAGGGGTCCTACGAGCAGTACTTC. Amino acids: CASSSRQGSYEQYF.

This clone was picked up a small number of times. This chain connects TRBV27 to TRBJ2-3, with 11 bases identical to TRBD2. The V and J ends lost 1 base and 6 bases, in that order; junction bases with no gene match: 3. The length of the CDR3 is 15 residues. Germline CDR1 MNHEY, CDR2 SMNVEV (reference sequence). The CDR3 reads CASSLLAGGRDTQYF. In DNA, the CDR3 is TGTGCCAGCAGTTTATTAGCGGGGGGGCGGGATACGCAGTATTTT.

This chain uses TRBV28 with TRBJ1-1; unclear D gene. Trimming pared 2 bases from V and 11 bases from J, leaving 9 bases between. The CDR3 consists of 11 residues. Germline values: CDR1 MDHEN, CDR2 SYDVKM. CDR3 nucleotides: TGTGCCAGCAGTTTACAACTACGGGCTTTCTTT. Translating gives CASSLQLRAFF. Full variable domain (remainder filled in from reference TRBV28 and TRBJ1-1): DVKVTQSSRYLVKRTGEKVFLECVQDMDHENMFWYRQDPGLGLRLIYFSYDVKMKEKGDIPEGYSVSREKKERFSLILESASTNQTSMYLCASSLQLRAFFGQGTRLTVV.

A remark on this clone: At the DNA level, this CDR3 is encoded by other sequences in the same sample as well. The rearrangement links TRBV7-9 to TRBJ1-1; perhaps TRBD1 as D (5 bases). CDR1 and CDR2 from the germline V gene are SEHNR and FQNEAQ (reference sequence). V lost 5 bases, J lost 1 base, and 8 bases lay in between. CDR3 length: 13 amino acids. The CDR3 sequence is CASSRTGNTEAFF. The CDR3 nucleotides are TGTGCCAGCAGCCGTACAGGGAACACTGAAGCTTTCTTT.

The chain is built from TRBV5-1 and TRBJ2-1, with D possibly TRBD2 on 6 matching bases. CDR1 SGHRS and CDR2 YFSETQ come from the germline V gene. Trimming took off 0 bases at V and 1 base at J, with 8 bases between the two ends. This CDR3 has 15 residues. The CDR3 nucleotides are TGCGCCAGCAGCTTGGTGGCGGGATCCTACAATGAGCAGTTCTTC. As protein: CASSLVAGSYNEQFF. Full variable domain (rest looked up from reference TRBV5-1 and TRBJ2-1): KAGVTQTPRYLIKTRGQQVTLSCSPISGHRSVSWYQQTPGQGLQFLFEYFSETQRNKGNFPGRFSGRQFSNSRSEMNVSTLELGDSALYLCASSLVAGSYNEQFFGPGTRLTVL.

The CDR3 reads CASSPYGTSSYEQYF. The CDR3 coding sequence is TGTGCCAGCAGCCCCTACGGGACTTCTTCCTACGAGCAGTACTTC. This chain joins TRBV11-3 and TRBJ2-7; possibly TRBD2 for D (6 bases). The CDR3 is 15 residues long. The V end was cut by 5 bases, the J end by 1 base, with 15 bases between. The germline V gene has CDR1 SGHNT and CDR2 YENEEA.

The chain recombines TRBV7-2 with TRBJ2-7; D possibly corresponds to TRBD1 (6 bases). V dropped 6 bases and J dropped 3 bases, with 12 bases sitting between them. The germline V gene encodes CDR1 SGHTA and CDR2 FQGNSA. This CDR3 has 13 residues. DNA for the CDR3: TGTGCCAGCAGTCCAGGGGCAAACTACGAGCAGTACTTC. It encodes CASSPGANYEQYF.

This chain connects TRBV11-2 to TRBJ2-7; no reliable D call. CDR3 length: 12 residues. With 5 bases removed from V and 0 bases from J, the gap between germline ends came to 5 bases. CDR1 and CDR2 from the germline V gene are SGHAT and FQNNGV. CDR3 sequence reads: CASSLSSYEQYF. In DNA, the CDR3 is TGTGCCAGCAGCCTCAGCTCCTACGAGCAGTACTTC.

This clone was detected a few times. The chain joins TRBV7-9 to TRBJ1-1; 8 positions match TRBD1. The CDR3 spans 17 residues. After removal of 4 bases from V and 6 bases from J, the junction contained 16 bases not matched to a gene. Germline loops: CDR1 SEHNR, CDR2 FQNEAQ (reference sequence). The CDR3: CASSSRRAGGVRSEAFF. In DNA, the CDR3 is TGTGCCAGCAGCTCCCGCCGGGCAGGGGGCGTAAGGTCTGAAGCTTTCTTT.

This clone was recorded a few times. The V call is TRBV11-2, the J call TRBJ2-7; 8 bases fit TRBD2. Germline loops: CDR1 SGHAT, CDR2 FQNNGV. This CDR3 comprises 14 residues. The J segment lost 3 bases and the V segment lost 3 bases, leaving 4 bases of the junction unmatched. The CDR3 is CASSFPGLDYEQYF. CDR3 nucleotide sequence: TGTGCCAGCAGCTTCCCGGGACTAGACTACGAGCAGTACTTC.

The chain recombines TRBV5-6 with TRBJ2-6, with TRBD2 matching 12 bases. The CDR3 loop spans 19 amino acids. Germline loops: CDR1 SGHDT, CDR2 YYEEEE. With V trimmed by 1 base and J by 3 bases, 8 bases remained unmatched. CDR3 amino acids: CASSLRRLAGVSGANVLTF. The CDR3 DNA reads TGTGCCAGCAGCTTGCGACGACTAGCGGGAGTAAGTGGGGCCAACGTCCTGACTTTC.

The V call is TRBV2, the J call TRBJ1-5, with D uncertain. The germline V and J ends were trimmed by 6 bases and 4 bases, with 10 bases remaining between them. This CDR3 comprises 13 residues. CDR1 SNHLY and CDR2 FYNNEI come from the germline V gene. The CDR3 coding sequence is TGTGCCAGCAGACCCGAGAGAAATCAGCCCCAGCATTTT. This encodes CASRPERNQPQHF.

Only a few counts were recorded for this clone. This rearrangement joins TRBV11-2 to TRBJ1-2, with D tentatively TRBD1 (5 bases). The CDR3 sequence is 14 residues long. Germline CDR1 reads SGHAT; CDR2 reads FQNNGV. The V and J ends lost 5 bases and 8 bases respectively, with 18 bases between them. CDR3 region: CASSPLRERGGYTF. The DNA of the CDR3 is TGTGCCAGCAGCCCGCTGCGGGAACGGGGCGGCTACACCTTC. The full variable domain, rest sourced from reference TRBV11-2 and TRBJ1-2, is EAGVAQSPRYKIIEKRQSVAFWCNPISGHATLYWYQQILGQGPKLLIQFQNNGVVDDSQLPKDRFSAERLKGVDSTLKIQPAKLEDSAVYLCASSPLRERGGYTFGSGTRLTVV.